This entry describes one T cell receptor beta chain. What it binds is unknown. This entry comes from a study of cytomegalovirus exposure and HLA in healthy donors. Regarding the study as a whole: Across donors, most TCRs were seen rarely, yet some public ones were widespread. In a later analysis, TCR beta V- and J-gene trimming showed a link to a missense DCLRE1C variant. The study put some 150 TCR beta chains on its list as cytomegalovirus-associated.

V was trimmed by 3 bases and J by 0 bases, leaving 15 bases between them. In germline, CDR1 is LNHDA, CDR2 SQIVND (reference sequence). This CDR3 comprises 17 residues. With 60 Vbeta and 13 Jbeta primers, the PCR was carried out. This table comes from immunoSEQ multiplex PCR, and its TCRdb copy is limited to in-frame clones, with some not included. This sample's table reports tens of thousands of clones. This receptor was obtained from a man aged 25 to 40 in good health and CMV-seropositive. The sequenced sample was PBMCs. This chain links TRBV19 with TRBJ1-5; D uncertain. Here the CDR3 reads CASSIGSVVYSNQPQHF. The CDR3 DNA follows: TGTGCCAGTAGTATCGGGAGTGTGGTTTATAGCAATCAGCCCCAGCATTTT.